One and the same sample provided the 32 T cell receptor beta chains below, sequenced in a study of blood T cell repertoires in COVID-19. Here immunoSEQ multiplex PCR was the method, and the copy in TCRdb shows in-frame clones only, minus some. The sample carries approximately 67,000 clones, about 87% recorded once. Input material: peripheral blood. The receptor source for this set is a man aged 50 or older with active COVID-19.

The J gene is TRBJ2-7, the V gene TRBV28, with D maybe TRBD2 (5 bases). Trimming removed 8 bases at V and 1 base at J, with 15 bases between. The CDR3 loop spans 14 amino acids. Germline loops: CDR1 MDHEN, CDR2 SYDVKM. The CDR3 sequence: CASGQPAGSYEQYF. CDR3 coding DNA: TGTGCCAGCGGTCAACCGGCGGGTTCCTACGAGCAGTACTTC.

The chain joins TRBV18 to TRBJ2-7, with D perhaps matching TRBD1 (10 bases). Per the germline V gene, CDR1 is KGHSH and CDR2 is LQKENI. The CDR3 is 13 amino acids. Trimming removed 8 bases from V and 6 bases from J, with 17 bases in between. CDR3 DNA: TGTGCCAGCAGCGGGGGGACAGGGGTCGAGCAGTACTTC. Translating it yields CASSGGTGVEQYF.

The chain links TRBV30 to TRBJ2-3; TRBD2 agrees at 9 bases. This CDR3 is built from 15 residues. The V and J ends lost 1 base and 6 bases, in that order; junction bases with no gene match: 8. Germline V gene data show CDR1 as GTSNPN and CDR2 as SVGIG (reference sequence). The CDR3 reads CAWSAAGGRGDTQYF. The CDR3 DNA follows: TGTGCCTGGAGTGCGGCGGGGGGGCGAGGTGATACGCAGTATTTT.

J is TRBJ2-1 and V is TRBV4-2; 9 bases align to TRBD2. Germline V CDR1 and CDR2: LGHNA, YNFKEQ. The CDR3 has 18 residues. The V and J ends lost 0 bases and 7 bases, in that order; junction bases with no gene match: 13. The CDR3, as DNA: TGTGCCAGCAGCCAAGATCGAAGCGGGAGGATGGGAAGGAATGAGCAGTTCTTC. This codes for CASSQDRSGRMGRNEQFF.

The rearrangement links TRBV4-3 to TRBJ2-2; 7 nucleotides line up with TRBD1. The CDR3 contains 16 residues. Germline-derived CDR1 and CDR2 are LGHNA and YSLEER. V dropped 3 bases and J dropped 4; count of bases not matched to a gene: 8. The CDR3 DNA reads as TGCGCCAGCAGCCATGGCCGGGACAGTGCCACCGGGGAGCTGTTTTTT. It encodes CASSHGRDSATGELFF.

The gene calls are TRBV28 and TRBJ1-1, with 10 bases fitting TRBD1. The CDR3 extends over 15 amino acids. Losses at the gene ends were 6 bases for V and 8 bases for J; bases not matched to a gene: 12. CDR1 is MDHEN, CDR2 SYDVKM, per germline. The DNA for the CDR3 is TGTGCCAGCAGCCCCGGGACAGGGGAAGTATTGGAAGCTTTCTTT. Its translation: CASSPGTGEVLEAFF.

The chain has TRBV20-1 and TRBJ1-1; a weak D match, TRBD1 (6 bases). The CDR3 loop spans 16 amino acids. Germline V gene data show CDR1 as DFQATT and CDR2 as SNEGSKA (reference sequence). The germline V and J ends were trimmed by 3 bases and 1 base, with 18 bases remaining between them. The CDR3 nucleotides are TGCAGTGCTAGTTCACTTGGGGGCGCGGGGAACACTGAAGCTTTCTTT. It is translated as CSASSLGGAGNTEAFF.

The chain joins TRBV28 to TRBJ2-4; D call uncertain. This CDR3 spans 14 amino acids. Germline V gene sequence: CDR1 MDHEN, CDR2 SYDVKM. Deletions cut 3 bases from V and 1 base from J, with 7 bases between. CDR3 amino acids: CASSLRLAKNIQYF. In DNA, the CDR3 is TGTGCCAGCAGTTTGAGACTGGCCAAAAACATTCAGTACTTC.

The gene calls are TRBV4-1 and TRBJ2-7; no clear D. The germline V gene encodes CDR1 MGHRA and CDR2 YSYEKL. The germline V and J ends were trimmed by 1 base and 1 base, with 17 bases remaining between them. This CDR3 contains 17 residues. The CDR3 DNA reads TGCGCCAGCAGCCAAGCGACGGAGACTGCCCATTCCTACGAGCAGTACTTC. This translates into CASSQATETAHSYEQYF.

The rearrangement links TRBV5-1 to TRBJ2-2; 9 nucleotides agree with TRBD1. The trim removed 0 bases at V and 6 bases at J, leaving 3 bases unmatched. The length of the CDR3 is 15 residues. The germline gives CDR1 SGHRS, CDR2 YFSETQ. CDR3 sequence: CASSLDRGQAGELFF. For the CDR3, the DNA is TGCGCCAGCAGCTTGGACAGGGGGCAAGCCGGGGAGCTGTTTTTT.

This rearrangement joins TRBV6-5 to TRBJ2-5, with D maybe TRBD2 (6 bases). Germline V gene lookup returns CDR1 MNHEY and CDR2 SVGAGI. The V end was cut by 6 bases, the J end by 9 bases, with 14 bases between. The CDR3 has 12 residues. CDR3: CASRDGGKAQYF. CDR3 nucleotides: TGTGCCAGCAGGGACGGGGGAAAGGCCCAGTACTTC.

The chain links TRBV30 to TRBJ1-5; 7 bases match TRBD1. CDR3 length equals 15 residues. Germline V lookup: CDR1 GTSNPN, CDR2 SVGIG (reference sequence). Trimming took 0 bases from V and 3 from J; bases not matched to a gene: 5. Here the CDR3 DNA reads TGTGCCTGGAGTGTTACCGGGACAGTCAATCAGCCCCAGCATTTT. Its protein product is CAWSVTGTVNQPQHF.

In this sample, this clone turned up once. CDR3 DNA sequence: TGTGCCAGCAGCTTTTTAAACCGGGACAGGGCGTACAGCAATGAGCAGTTCTTC. Translation: CASSFLNRDRAYSNEQFF. The chain combines TRBV7-3 with TRBJ2-1, with TRBD1 identical over 9 bases. The J segment lost 6 bases and the V segment lost 3 bases, leaving 15 bases of the junction unmatched. This CDR3 spans 18 amino acids. The germline V gene encodes CDR1 SGHTA and CDR2 FQGTGA.

The rearrangement links TRBV7-2 to TRBJ1-1; 7 bases agree with TRBD1. The CDR3 length is 14 residues. Unmatched junction bases numbered 8, after V lost 5 bases and J lost 5 bases. Germline assignment: CDR1 SGHTA and CDR2 FQGNSA. The CDR3 bases are TGTGCCAGCAGCCCGAGCAGGGGGAGTACTGAAGCTTTCTTT. It specifies CASSPSRGSTEAFF.

The V and J genes are TRBV30 and TRBJ2-2; 9 nucleotides agree with TRBD1. V lost 1 base and J lost 6; bases outside the gene matches: 6. The germline V gene has CDR1 GTSNPN and CDR2 SVGIG (reference sequence). CDR3 length: 15 residues. CDR3 nucleotides: TGTGCCTGGAGTGGGGGACAGGGACGGGCCGGGGAGCTGTTTTTT. Protein: CAWSGGQGRAGELFF. The full variable domain, its missing parts supplied by reference TRBV30 and TRBJ2-2, is SQTIHQWPATLVQPVGSPLSLECTVEGTSNPNLYWYRQAAGRGLQLLFYSVGIGQISSEVPQNLSASRPQDRQFILSSKKLLLSDSGFYLCAWSGGQGRAGELFFGEGSRLTVL.

This sequence joins TRBV7-8 and TRBJ1-1; the D gene is possibly TRBD1 (6 bases). The CDR3 loop spans 16 amino acids. CDR1 is SGHVS, CDR2 FQNEAQ, per germline. V dropped 2 bases and J dropped 4 bases, with 17 bases sitting between them. The CDR3 DNA is TGTGCCAGCAGCTTATTCACGGCGAGGGGGACCACTGAAGCTTTCTTT. Protein: CASSLFTARGTTEAFF.

This clone was seen just once. This chain links TRBV24-1 with TRBJ2-1, with D uncertain. This CDR3 spans 12 amino acids. V lost 7 bases and J 6 bases, leaving 9 bases between the germline ends. Germline-derived CDR1 and CDR2 are KGHDR and SFDVKD. The CDR3 loop reads CATRGFGNEQFF. As DNA, the CDR3 is TGTGCCACCAGGGGCTTCGGCAATGAGCAGTTCTTC.

V is TRBV2 and J is TRBJ2-7, with 15 bases that match TRBD2. The germline gives CDR1 SNHLY, CDR2 FYNNEI. The CDR3 extends over 16 amino acids. Trimming removed 4 bases from V and 3 bases from J; junction bases left unmatched: 4. CDR3 nucleotides: TGTGCCAGCAGTGTGGGACTAGCGGGGGGTAACTACGAGCAGTACTTC. The encoded protein is CASSVGLAGGNYEQYF.

The V and J genes are TRBV5-1 and TRBJ2-2; a possible D gene is TRBD1 (6 bases). Trimming left V 3 bases short and J 2 bases short, with 17 bases between. The CDR3 covers 17 residues. The germline CDR1 and CDR2 sequences are SGHRS and YFSETQ. Here the CDR3 reads CASSSSPGHGNTGELFF. The CDR3 DNA follows: TGCGCCAGCAGCTCGAGCCCGGGACACGGCAACACCGGGGAGCTGTTTTTT.

V is TRBV24-1 and J is TRBJ1-2; tentative D call: TRBD1 (6 bases). CDR1 KGHDR and CDR2 SFDVKD come from the germline V gene. Between the trimmed V and J ends, which lost 1 base and 6 bases, there was a span of 11 bases. The CDR3 length is 14 residues. CDR3 bases: TGTGCCACCAGTGATTTAGGGGGGGCGCATGGCTACACCTTC. Translating gives CATSDLGGAHGYTF.

This chain links TRBV9 with TRBJ1-2, with 9 bases lining up with TRBD1. The V segment lost 3 bases and the J segment 4 bases; nucleotides outside the gene matches: 4. The CDR3 totals 14 residues. Per germline, CDR1 SGDLS and CDR2 YYNGEE. The CDR3 region is CASSAQTGGYGYTF. The CDR3 DNA is TGTGCCAGCAGCGCCCAGACAGGGGGCTATGGCTACACCTTC.

The J gene is TRBJ1-1, the V gene TRBV7-2; possibly TRBD1 for D (5 bases). CDR1 is SGHTA and CDR2 is FQGNSA in the germline V gene. V was clipped by 2 bases and J by 5 bases, with 12 bases between them. The CDR3 is made up of 14 amino acids. CDR3 loop: CASSLTGGGTEAFF. The CDR3 DNA sequence: TGTGCCAGCAGCTTAACGGGGGGGGGAACTGAAGCTTTCTTT.

This clone was detected only once. The chain joins TRBV9 to TRBJ2-7; 12 positions agree with TRBD2. The CDR3 is 17 amino acids. J lost 5 bases, V lost 3 bases, and 12 bases had no gene match. Per germline, CDR1 SGDLS and CDR2 YYNGEE. CDR3 nucleotide sequence: TGTGCCAGCAGCGCTAGCGGGAGGGATCAGCCCCCCCACGAGCAGTACTTC. This translates into CASSASGRDQPPHEQYF.

The CDR3 loop reads CASSIGTGGHLGINTIYF. CDR3 DNA sequence: TGTGCCAGCAGCATCGGGACAGGGGGCCATTTGGGAATAAACACCATATATTTT. The rearrangement joins TRBV5-6 to TRBJ1-3; 12 bases fit TRBD1. With 4 bases clipped from V and 6 bases from J, the junction kept 14 bases outside the gene matches. CDR1 and CDR2 from the germline V gene are SGHDT and YYEEEE. The CDR3 has 18 residues.

The rearrangement joins TRBV28 to TRBJ1-5; D might be TRBD1 (5 bases). Germline CDR1 is MDHEN and CDR2 is SYDVKM. Trimming removed 6 bases from V and 2 bases from J, with 14 bases in between. The CDR3 totals 15 residues. The CDR3 DNA reads TGTGCCAGCAGCCTCACCGGGGGTGGCAATCAGCCCCAGCATTTT. Its translation is CASSLTGGGNQPQHF.

V gene TRBV3-1 (or the pseudogene TRBV3-2) combines with J gene TRBJ2-3; TRBD1 might be the D (6 bases). Trimming took off 0 bases at V and 5 bases at J, with 30 bases between the two ends. Germline CDR1 reads LGHDT; CDR2 reads YNNKEL (reference sequence). This CDR3 has 21 amino acids. In nucleotides, the CDR3 is TGTGCCAGCAGCCAAGATGGGAGAGGGGGACGCCAAAGGAAGTGGGTAGATACGCAGTATTTT. This sequence encodes CASSQDGRGGRQRKWVDTQYF.

This clone was seen a single time. The chain employs TRBV6-5 and TRBJ1-6; D ambiguous. Germline CDR1 reads MNHEY; CDR2 reads SVGAGI. The V end lost 2 bases, the J end lost 14 bases, and 22 bases lay between the germline ends. The CDR3 spans 16 residues. The CDR3: CASSYLADTVGGTLHF. The CDR3 region has the DNA TGTGCCAGCAGTTACCTGGCGGATACGGTAGGAGGGACCCTCCACTTT.

The rearrangement joins TRBV3-1 (or the pseudogene TRBV3-2) to TRBJ1-5; D not certain. Germline CDR1 reads LGHDT; CDR2 reads YNNKEL (reference sequence). Between the trimmed V and J ends, which lost 0 bases and 9 bases, there was a span of 9 bases. This CDR3 is built from 13 residues. The CDR3 DNA reads TGTGCCAGCAGCCAAGAGCCGAACGGGCCCCAGCATTTT. It encodes CASSQEPNGPQHF.

V usage is TRBV7-2 and J usage is TRBJ2-7; 10 bases fit TRBD1. This CDR3 has 13 amino acids. Germline assignment: CDR1 SGHTA and CDR2 FQGNSA. Germline trimming cut 5 bases from V and 4 bases from J; bases unmatched to any gene: 2. In DNA form, the CDR3 reads TGTGCCAGCAGCCGACAGGGGGCGTACGAGCAGTACTTC. Protein sequence: CASSRQGAYEQYF.

The chain joins TRBV25-1 to TRBJ1-2; no clear D gene. V gave up 1 base and J gave up 8 bases, with 17 bases separating them. Germline-derived CDR1 and CDR2 are MGHDK and SYGVNS. There are 15 residues in the CDR3. For the CDR3, the DNA is TGTGCCAGCAGTGAATTCCTCCGGTCTAAAGAGGGCTACACCTTC. Amino acids: CASSEFLRSKEGYTF.

V and J are TRBV6-2 or TRBV6-3 and TRBJ1-1; 7 bases match TRBD1. The J segment lost 12 bases and the V segment lost 0 bases, leaving 4 bases of the junction unmatched. Per germline, CDR1 MNHEY and CDR2 SVGEGT. CDR3 size: 12 residues. CDR3 nucleotides: TGTGCCAGCAGTTACTCGACAGGGACGCCTTTCTTT. This gives the protein CASSYSTGTPFF.

The rearrangement links TRBV27 to TRBJ2-7; TRBD1 might be the D (5 bases). Germline lookup yields CDR1 MNHEY and CDR2 SMNVEV (reference sequence). The ends were cut back, 6 bases at V and 4 bases at J, with 13 bases in the middle. This CDR3 has 13 residues. The CDR3 DNA reads as TGTGCCAGCAGCATAGGACACCCATACGAGCAGTACTTC. Translated, it gives CASSIGHPYEQYF.